This T cell receptor beta chain was found in a study of cytomegalovirus exposure and HLA in healthy donors. Study-level information: Counted in an early data release were approximately 85 million unique TCRs from HLA-typed donors. Notes on the study in general: Most TCR sequences were rare, but some public TCRs occurred in many donors.

Primers included in the PCR were 60 Vbeta and 13 Jbeta primers. Measured with immunoSEQ multiplex PCR; TCRdb has only the in-frame clones, and not every one. The table includes 95,000 to 150,000 clones, approximately 80% detected once. Concerning this clone: Its target is not known.

Trimming took 4 bases from V and 9 from J, leaving 15 bases between them. The CDR3 extends over 13 amino acids. Per the germline V gene, CDR1 is LNHDA and CDR2 is SQIVND (reference sequence). The rearrangement joins TRBV19 to TRBJ2-5, with D possibly being TRBD1 (6 bases). The clonotype originates from a human donor in good health. The sequenced material came from PBMCs. The CDR3 region has the DNA TGTGCCAGTAGTAACAGGGACCCCAGGGCCCAGTACTTC. Its translation: CASSNRDPRAQYF.